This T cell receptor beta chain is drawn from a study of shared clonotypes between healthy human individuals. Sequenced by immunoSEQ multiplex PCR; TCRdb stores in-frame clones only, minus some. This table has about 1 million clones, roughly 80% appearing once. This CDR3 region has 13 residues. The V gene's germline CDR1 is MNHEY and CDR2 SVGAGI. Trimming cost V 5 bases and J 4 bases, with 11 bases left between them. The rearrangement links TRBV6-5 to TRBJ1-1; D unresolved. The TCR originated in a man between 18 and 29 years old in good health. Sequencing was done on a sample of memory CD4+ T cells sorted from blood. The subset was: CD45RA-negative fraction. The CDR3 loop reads CASSGPRTTEAFF. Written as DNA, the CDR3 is TGTGCCAGCAGTGGACCTAGAACCACTGAAGCTTTCTTT.